This T cell receptor beta chain came from a study of T cells after yellow fever vaccination. Study conclusions and caveats: Subsequent to the booster, the majority of primary-vaccination clones reappeared (96% CD4, approximately 90% CD8).

TCRdb reanalysed the 5' RACE reads using MiXCR and keeps one entry per CDR3 protein. This sample yields some 350,000 distinct CDR3 sequences, of which more than 9% are seen a single time; 18% belongs to the top ten. This clonotype was seen only a few times. Its antigen is currently unknown. The CDR3 is 15 residues long. The germline V gene encodes CDR1 SGHAT and CDR2 FQNNGV. V dropped 5 bases and J dropped 0; count of bases not matched to a gene: 5. V is TRBV11-2 and J is TRBJ2-3; 7 nucleotides match TRBD2. The receptor's source is a man aged 18 to 35 who received the YFV17D yellow fever vaccine. Sequenced here: PBMCs, sampled on the day of the first yellow fever vaccination. This chain's CDR3 is CASSMWTSSTDTQYF. In DNA, the CDR3 is TGTGCCAGCAGCATGTGGACTAGTAGCACAGATACGCAGTATTTT.